This T cell receptor beta chain was found in a study of cytomegalovirus exposure and HLA in healthy donors. Primers: 60 Vbeta forward and 13 Jbeta reverse. The data were produced by immunoSEQ multiplex PCR, yet TCRdb's version contains in-frame clones alone and is incomplete. This table has 100,000 to 150,000 clones, less than 85% appearing once. The clonotype comes from a man aged 18 to 30 in good health and CMV-seropositive. Sequenced sample: PBMCs.

This CDR3 reads CASSRDTGRDQPQHF. CDR3 bases: TGCGCCAGCAGTCGCGACACCGGGCGGGATCAGCCCCAGCATTTT. The J gene is TRBJ1-5, the V gene TRBV5-1; no reliable D call. This CDR3 is built from 15 residues. Germline assignment: CDR1 SGHRS and CDR2 YFSETQ. The V end lost 5 bases, the J end lost 5 bases, and 17 bases lay between the germline ends.